The source of this TCR beta chain is a study of blood T cell repertoires in COVID-19. For the study at large: Samples came from the United States, Italy and Spain, spanning acute and convalescent COVID-19.

Sequencing was performed with immunoSEQ multiplex PCR; in TCRdb, only in-frame clones are kept and a portion is missing. The sample contains over 150,000 clones, about 88% of which appear only once. Cohort assignment relied on participant-reported clinical history. Either two negative PCRs, clearance, or symptom resolution qualified Cohort 3 donors as recovered. V shed 2 bases, J shed 7 bases, and the junction held 3 bases outside the gene matches. The germline V gene has CDR1 MNHEY and CDR2 SVGAGI. This CDR3 region has 14 residues. This sequence joins TRBV6-5 and TRBJ2-2; 8 nucleotides line up with TRBD2. Sequenced material: PBMCs or T cells enriched from blood (not recorded which). The clonotype comes from a woman between 45 and 65 years old who had recovered from COVID-19. The CDR3 protein is CASSYPGGGGELFF. CDR3 in DNA: TGTGCCAGCAGTTACCCCGGGGGGGGCGGGGAGCTGTTTTTT.